This T cell receptor (beta chain) stems from a study of cytomegalovirus exposure and HLA in healthy donors (TCRdb year 2017). Background on the whole study: An earlier analysis of some 600 of the donors reported around 280 Gb of sequence data and 117 million unique TCR beta sequences obtained from about 179 million T cells. About 300 gigabases of sequencing data and around 87 million unique TCR sequences were included in an early release covering several hundred HLA-typed donors. The genetic ancestry cluster associated with self-reported Caucasian donors included 81% of the 300 to 400 genotyped donors. The study aimed to test whether cataloging public T cell receptors could reveal signatures of past pathogen exposure. Using immunosequencing, the study profiled T cell repertoires from some 670 subjects and related those repertoires to cytomegalovirus serostatus. In addition to the first cohort of roughly 670 subjects, a separate validation cohort of over 90 different subjects was used. To predict cytomegalovirus infection status, the study brought together high-throughput TCR immunosequencing, statistical association of individual TCRs with disease status, and machine learning. In a later analysis, previously published TCR beta repertoires from about 640 donors were re-analyzed and high-resolution HLA genotyping was added so that TCR occurrence patterns could be studied. Rather than using new phenotypic data, the later analysis identified candidate immune exposures from TCR beta sequences and from how often those sequences occurred across donors. To decide whether each TCR beta V gene segment behaved as functional or pseudogenic, an earlier analysis of over 500 of the donors relied on high-throughput TCR beta sequencing. Donor age, sex, ethnicity and CMV serostatus were compiled together with the repertoire data. Genome-wide SNP genotypes for about 60% of the 666 donors were used in a later genetic analysis, which treated that subset as a discovery cohort. Every repertoire in the discovery cohort had been generated on one and the same sequencing platform. Both class I and class II loci were covered by HLA typing, at four-digit resolution. The number of typed donors differed by locus: 629-630 for A, B, C, DRB1 and DQB1; approximately 540 for DQA1; approximately 610 for DPA1; and roughly 450 for DPB1. Because of strong linkage in the cohort, roughly five DR-DQ haplotypes were treated as single units for association and clustering. Among around 400 genotyped donors of the cohort, an average of around 240,000 unique TCR beta nucleotide sequences were sequenced per donor, around a sixth of them non-productive.

Turning to this clone: No antigen is known for it. No much larger clonotype is one base removed from it; base qualities were not supplied.

The paper's findings and limits, for the study overall: In this cohort, only TCR beta chains were sequenced, and detectable features were limited by the absence of alpha or paired-chain data. Fewer than 20 rarely observed V segments, including chromosome 9 orphons, were excluded from the earlier analysis of several hundred of the donors because counts were too low. In a later genetic analysis, a missense DCLRE1C variant was associated with V-gene and J-gene trimming of TCR beta chains, and the association was replicated in an independent cohort. Roughly uniform sequencing depth across donors was assumed in presence/absence analyses, although this assumption may not hold. A further reported finding was that TCR beta sequences accurately predicted the HLA-A and HLA-B alleles for most subjects in the first cohort. Cytomegalovirus status was reported to be diagnosed by the classifier with high specificity and sensitivity in both the original and validation cohorts. According to a later genetic analysis, donors in an Asian-associated ancestry cluster had fewer N-insertions in productive TCRs than the roughly 670-donor mean. Compared with equally common non-associated chains, HLA-associated TCR beta chains in a later analysis were more clonally expanded and had lower generation probabilities. Assigning TCR associations to individual alleles was difficult when HLA alleles, especially DR and DQ, strongly co-occurred. Correlated functional status among segregating V segments might reflect linkage disequilibrium, but an unknown experimental factor could not be ruled out. Some IMGT-functional V segments, including TRBV6-2 and TRBV6-3, could not be told apart with the 87-base-pair reads, so those segments were excluded. A later analysis reported that several top co-occurrence clusters appeared linked to parvovirus B19, influenza, CMV and Epstein-Barr virus. According to a later analysis, TCR association rates differed among HLA loci, with DRB1 alleles showing the most associated TCRs and HLA-C alleles showing the fewest. A cluster of highly shared sequence variants was judged likely to be a technical artifact of the sequencing pipeline. In the study, 150 to 200 TCR beta chains were listed as associated with cytomegalovirus. CMV serostatus was the only immune exposure information available for the cohort. According to the authors, the approach could potentially be generalized to other disease states and immunological phenotypes. Most CMV-associated TCR beta chains appeared to be HLA-restricted in a later analysis, and the HLA associations seemed to be driven largely by CMV exposure. Because HLA typing was missing for some donors at each locus, association tests included only the typed subset. In an earlier analysis of about 600 of the donors, most TCR beta V segments appeared in productive rearrangements about 87% or about 30% of the time, broadly matching IMGT annotations. Three of the identified cytomegalovirus-associated TCR beta chains were confirmed in vitro to be specific for cytomegalovirus antigens. While some public TCRs were present in many individuals, most TCR sequences turned up only very rarely across donors. A later analysis associated some 17,000 TCR beta sequences with specific HLA alleles at a false discovery rate of 0.05.

The cohort comprised 710 or so healthy bone marrow donors. Cohort members were all nominally healthy when sampled, although unrecorded immune exposures were likely present. The donor was CMV seropositive and belonged to the group of 250 to 300 seropositive cohort members. Each donor provided a peripheral blood sample, and peripheral blood mononuclear cells were used for TCR beta sequencing. Genomic DNA extraction from the blood cell samples was performed with the Qiagen DNeasy Blood Extraction Kit. The CDR1 and CDR2 encoded by the germline V gene are MNHEY and SVGAGI. The CDR3 has 12 amino acids, counting the end cysteine and phenylalanine. The CDR3 DNA has 36 bases and is translated from base 1. Trimming takes 6 bases from V and 2 bases from J, and the germline ends sit 8 bases apart. The library came from the immunoSEQ multiplex PCR assay. For the multiplex PCR, a mixture combining 60 forward primers for TCR Vbeta segments and 13 reverse primers for TCR Jbeta segments was used. A multiplex PCR assay on genomic DNA amplified the CDR3 region of rearranged TCR beta genes. The Illumina HiSeq System was used to sequence the amplified TCR beta libraries as 87-base-pair reads. In the authors' own workflow: Across the 670 or so repertoires, a later analysis counted approximately 83 million unique TCR beta chains, around 11 million of which were shared by at least two donors. Raw reads were error-corrected and collapsed into unique sequences with a nearest-neighbor algorithm that merged closely related sequences to remove PCR and sequencing errors. Alignment of CDR3 sequences to IMGT reference sequences was used to assign V, D and J gene segments. For a sequence to be retained, a match of at least six nucleotides was required to both a V gene segment and a J gene segment. A rearrangement was called productive if the CDR3 had no stop codons and remained in frame with V and J, and every other rearrangement was called non-productive. CDR3 was defined by IMGT convention, running from the second conserved V-encoded cysteine to the conserved J-encoded phenylalanine. Sequences without an unambiguous match to a single V gene segment were excluded from the earlier analysis of 450 to 650 of the donors. An earlier analysis of 550 to 650 of the donors classified V segments as functional when productive rearrangements were above 56.7% and as segregating when the standard deviation between donors was above 5%. A statistical classification framework was developed to diagnose cytomegalovirus status using the catalog of TCR beta chain sequences. A later analysis assigned V and J genes by comparing TCR nucleotide sequences with IMGT/GENE-DB human TR gene sequences. A later analysis assigned CDR3 sequences and most-parsimonious VDJ recombination scenarios with the TCRdist pipeline. In a later analysis, each TCR beta chain was defined by its CDR3 amino acid sequence together with its V-gene family, and reads without a unique V-gene family were excluded. A later analysis removed several hundred highly shared, low-generation-probability nucleotide sequences to deal with suspected cross-contamination and a sequencing artifact. In a later analysis, a clonal expansion index was calculated for each public chain from normalized within-repertoire ranks of inferred template counts. In a later analysis, generation probabilities were computed using a VDJ recombination model fitted to out-of-frame rearrangements, and the results were checked against IGoR. In a later analysis, hypergeometric tests were used to score TCR-TCR, TCR-HLA and TCR-CMV co-occurrence, with a repertoire-size bias correction applied to TCR pairs. False discovery rates were estimated in a later analysis by permuting HLA or CMV assignments 20 times. In a later analysis, co-occurring TCRs were grouped with DBSCAN, and TCRdist sequence similarity was added when clustering was performed within HLA-allele-positive subsets. Repertoires with fewer than 30,000 or more than 120,000 public chains, plus five repertoires with anomalous nucleotide sharing, were excluded from co-occurrence clustering. In TCRdb, the immuneACCESS table is reduced to in-frame sequences with V and J assigned. These tables do not hold every clone; where another copy was compared, an unresolved V gene accounts for under half, and the others remain unexplained. V and J calls and clone size are those listed in that table; D and trimming were worked out from the DNA. Counted in this sample were 140,000 to 150,000 clones; approximately 80% of them appeared once. The ten largest clones take up more than 3.5% of the sample.

The sample taken for sequencing was PBMCs. The rearranged segments are TRBV6-5 and TRBJ2-7; confidence is insufficient to name the D gene. This clonotype was sampled from a woman in her 40s in good health and CMV-seropositive. For the CDR3, the sequence is CASRTQTYEQYF. In nucleotides, the sequence is TGTGCCAGCAGAACACAAACCTACGAGCAGTACTTC.